This T cell receptor beta chain was captured in a study of T cell repertoires in cytomegalovirus infection. Study context: Matching HLA type, along with CMV infection, was indicated by public TCR beta signatures. Study-level results: HLA-C-restricted CMV-specific TCR beta clonotypes prevailed in the ex vivo response.

Points on this clonotype: Its matching antigen is unknown.

V lost 2 bases, J lost 4 bases, and 11 bases lay in between. Germline CDR1 reads MGHDK; CDR2 reads SYGVNS. This CDR3 is 14 amino acids long. A single record per CDR3 protein comes from TCRdb applying MiXCR to the reads. Among about 110,000 distinct CDR3 sequences listed, 25% to 30% were seen once. The source material was CD8+ T cells from cultured PBMCs, sampled from culture after CMV antigen stimulation. The chain combines TRBV25-1 with TRBJ2-5; the D is unclear. This receptor was identified in a human donor in good health (CMV status not recorded). Some clones in this sample may be carry-over from other donors' samples. The CDR3 sequence is CASSESQWGETQYF. CDR3 bases: TGTGCCAGCAGTGAAAGCCAGTGGGGAGAGACCCAGTACTTC.